The 19 T cell receptor beta chains below come from one sample, sequenced in a study of CD8 T cells in Susac syndrome. The RNA, about 0.5 to 1 ug, was put through reverse transcription using random hexamers. From the immunoSEQ multiplex PCR reads, TCRdb called clonotypes with MiXCR, one entry per CDR3 protein. Of about 200,000 distinct CDR3 sequences in the sample, roughly 90% were seen once. Sequencing used CD8+ T cells from PBMCs. The receptors derive from a human donor with multiple sclerosis.

This clonotype was recorded a few times. This rearrangement joins TRBV12-3 or TRBV12-4 to TRBJ2-7; maybe TRBD2 (5 bases). Trimming removed 6 bases at V and 3 bases at J, with 9 bases between. There are 12 residues in the CDR3. Here the CDR3 reads CASSLGNYEQYF. In DNA form, the CDR3 reads TGTGCCAGCAGCCTCGGGAACTACGAGCAGTACTTC.

The J gene is TRBJ2-3, the V gene TRBV25-1, with 7 bases identical to TRBD1. Germline assignment: CDR1 MGHDK and CDR2 SYGVNS. With V trimmed by 6 bases and J by 3 bases, 6 bases remained unmatched. The CDR3 loop spans 14 amino acids. In nucleotides, the CDR3 is TGTGCCAGCAGCCCGGGACAGATGACAGATACGCAGTATTTT. Protein product: CASSPGQMTDTQYF.

This chain uses TRBV24-1 with TRBJ2-7; D call uncertain. CDR1 is KGHDR and CDR2 is SFDVKD in the germline V gene. Trimming removed 3 bases at V and 6 bases at J, with 8 bases between. The CDR3 is made up of 12 amino acids. Here the CDR3 DNA reads TGTGCCACCAGTGATGATTATTCCGAGCAGTACTTC. This encodes CATSDDYSEQYF.

This chain joins TRBV28 and TRBJ1-1; 7 positions agree with TRBD1. The CDR3 extends over 15 amino acids. With V trimmed by 2 bases and J by 4 bases, 7 bases remained unmatched. The germline CDR1 and CDR2 sequences are MDHEN and SYDVKM. The CDR3: CASSLGGRGGTEAFF. The CDR3 DNA reads TGTGCCAGCAGTTTAGGGGGCAGGGGGGGCACTGAAGCTTTCTTT.

This clonotype was seen a single time. The chain links TRBV4-2 to TRBJ1-4; D possibly corresponds to TRBD1 (6 bases). Trimming removed 4 bases at V and 7 bases at J, with 16 bases between. The CDR3 covers 15 residues. Germline values: CDR1 LGHNA, CDR2 YNFKEQ. CDR3 loop: CASSLRQDEGEKLFF. CDR3 in DNA: TGTGCCAGCAGCCTGAGACAGGATGAGGGTGAAAAACTGTTTTTT.

The rearrangement joins TRBV7-9 to TRBJ2-7; 7 bases are a match to TRBD2. The CDR3 consists of 17 residues. Germline trimming cut 1 base from V and 0 bases from J; bases unmatched to any gene: 9. The germline gives CDR1 SEHNR, CDR2 FQNEAQ (reference sequence). This chain's CDR3 is CASSLGPPSGSSYEQYF. CDR3 bases: TGTGCCAGCAGCTTAGGCCCCCCTAGCGGAAGCTCCTACGAGCAGTACTTC.

The chain employs TRBV2 and TRBJ2-1; D unresolved. Germline V gives CDR1 SNHLY, CDR2 FYNNEI. CDR3 length: 11 residues. V gave up 8 bases and J gave up 7 bases, with 9 bases separating them. CDR3 in DNA: TGTGCCAGCCCCTCTGGGAATGAGCAGTTCTTC. This sequence encodes CASPSGNEQFF.

The rearrangement links TRBV13 to TRBJ1-1, with D possibly TRBD1 on 5 matching bases. This CDR3 region has 16 residues. The germline V gene has CDR1 PRHDT and CDR2 FYEKMQ (reference sequence). With 5 bases removed from V and 3 bases from J, the gap between germline ends came to 19 bases. CDR3 in amino acids: CASSHGVPGGDTEAFF. CDR3 DNA: TGTGCCAGCAGCCACGGGGTTCCCGGGGGAGACACTGAAGCTTTCTTT.

This clonotype was detected a few times. The chain combines TRBV27 with TRBJ2-7; 8 nucleotides match TRBD2. Unmatched junction bases numbered 7, after V lost 7 bases and J lost 5 bases. The CDR3 extends over 13 amino acids. Germline lookup yields CDR1 MNHEY and CDR2 SMNVEV (reference sequence). The CDR3 sequence: CASTSAGEDEQYF. In DNA form, the CDR3 reads TGTGCCAGCACATCAGCGGGAGAGGACGAGCAGTACTTC.

This chain joins TRBV9 and TRBJ2-7; no firm D call. This CDR3 region has 17 residues. The germline V gene has CDR1 SGDLS and CDR2 YYNGEE. Trimming removed 2 bases from V and 3 bases from J, with 21 bases in between. This CDR3 reads CASSVAPVEAGDYEQYF. The CDR3 DNA is TGTGCCAGCAGCGTGGCCCCCGTGGAAGCAGGAGACTACGAGCAGTACTTC.

This clonotype has only one observation. This sequence joins TRBV29-1 and TRBJ2-7; 7 bases match TRBD1. The CDR3 has 14 amino acids. Germline V gene data show CDR1 as SQVTM and CDR2 as ANQGSEA. V shed 7 bases, J shed 2 bases, and the junction held 11 bases outside the gene matches. The CDR3: CSAHRDSSPYEQYF. The CDR3 region has the DNA TGCAGCGCCCACCGGGACAGTTCACCCTACGAGCAGTACTTC.

The J gene is TRBJ1-2, the V gene TRBV9; 8 bases fit TRBD1. This CDR3 region has 15 residues. The germline V gene has CDR1 SGDLS and CDR2 YYNGEE. The V segment lost 2 bases and the J segment 4 bases; nucleotides outside the gene matches: 7. This CDR3 reads CASSVSGQDGYGYTF. The CDR3 DNA is TGTGCCAGCAGCGTCTCGGGACAGGACGGCTATGGCTACACCTTC.

The rearrangement uses TRBV9 and TRBJ2-6; D perhaps matches TRBD2 (6 bases). Germline CDR1 reads SGDLS; CDR2 reads YYNGEE. The V end lost 1 base, the J end lost 4 bases, and 12 bases lay between the germline ends. This CDR3 is 16 amino acids long. CDR3 residues: CASSVNRGLGANVLTF. For the CDR3, the DNA is TGTGCCAGCAGCGTAAACCGGGGGTTGGGGGCCAACGTCCTGACTTTC.

V is TRBV28 and J is TRBJ2-7; a weak D match, TRBD1 (6 bases). Trimming stripped 5 bases from V and 5 bases from J, with 16 bases between. The CDR3 totals 14 residues. Germline loops: CDR1 MDHEN, CDR2 SYDVKM. DNA of the CDR3: TGTGCCAGCAGTACAGGGTCGGGTTTTGACGAGCAGTACTTC. This translates into CASSTGSGFDEQYF.

The chain uses TRBV7-9 and TRBJ2-7; D unresolved. Germline V gene data show CDR1 as SEHNR and CDR2 as FQNEAQ (reference sequence). The CDR3 extends over 14 amino acids. V lost 5 bases to trimming and J lost 5 bases, with 16 bases between them. Here the CDR3 reads CASSESPGDHEQYF. CDR3 nucleotides: TGTGCCAGCAGCGAAAGCCCGGGCGACCACGAGCAGTACTTC.

The V call is TRBV5-4, the J call TRBJ1-2; the D is unclear. In germline, CDR1 is SGHNT, CDR2 YYREEE (reference sequence). V was pared by 4 bases and J by 3 bases, with 13 bases between. The CDR3 spans 14 residues. The CDR3 reads CASSGFGIDYGYTF. The CDR3 DNA follows: TGTGCCAGCAGCGGATTTGGGATCGACTATGGCTACACCTTC.

This clonotype was observed a few times. V and J are TRBV30 and TRBJ2-3; D is perhaps TRBD2 (6 bases). The CDR3 runs to 14 residues. Germline-derived CDR1 and CDR2 are GTSNPN and SVGIG (reference sequence). V lost 3 bases, J lost 0 bases, and 10 bases lay in between. This chain's CDR3 is CAWSTGTSTDTQYF. CDR3 coding DNA: TGTGCCTGGAGCACCGGGACTAGCACAGATACGCAGTATTTT.

V usage is TRBV14 and J usage is TRBJ2-7; no firm D call. Trimming removed 0 bases at V and 3 bases at J, with 6 bases between. The CDR3 contains 13 residues. The V gene's germline CDR1 is SGHDN and CDR2 FVKESK. The DNA for the CDR3 is TGTGCCAGCAGCCAAGAACTACACTACGAGCAGTACTTC. Protein: CASSQELHYEQYF.

The gene calls are TRBV4-1 and TRBJ2-1; 12 nucleotides agree with TRBD2. The CDR3 is 15 amino acids. Germline trimming cut 4 bases from V and 8 bases from J; bases unmatched to any gene: 6. Germline V gene sequence: CDR1 MGHRA, CDR2 YSYEKL. The CDR3 sequence: CASSRGTSGRDEQFF. For the CDR3, the DNA is TGCGCCAGCAGCCGCGGGACTAGCGGGCGTGATGAGCAGTTCTTC.